A single sample gave rise to the 12 T cell receptor beta chains below, sequenced in a study of blood T cell repertoires in COVID-19. The method was immunoSEQ multiplex PCR; TCRdb's version includes in-frame clones alone and lacks a portion of them. This table has a few hundred thousand clones, 85% to 90% appearing once. Specimen: peripheral blood. These TCRs come from a young woman with COVID-19, enrolled during active disease.

The rearrangement joins TRBV7-9 to TRBJ1-2, with D unresolved. This CDR3 has 13 amino acids. The ends were cut back, 1 base at V and 6 bases at J, with 9 bases in the middle. Germline-derived CDR1 and CDR2 are SEHNR and FQNEAQ (reference sequence). CDR3 region: CASSLGGLDGYTF. CDR3 sequence (DNA): TGTGCCAGCAGCTTAGGAGGGCTGGATGGCTACACCTTC.

This chain uses TRBV4-1 with TRBJ2-7; 10 positions match TRBD1. With V trimmed by 10 bases and J by 2 bases, 8 bases remained unmatched. Germline-derived CDR1 and CDR2 are MGHRA and YSYEKL. The CDR3 is made up of 14 amino acids. The CDR3 is CATSLGTGAYEQYF. As DNA, the CDR3 is TGCGCCACCTCGCTTGGGACAGGGGCCTACGAGCAGTACTTC.

DNA for the CDR3: TGTGCCAGCAGCAAACGGCGGGGAGAATCCTACGAGCAGTACTTC. Translating gives CASSKRRGESYEQYF. V gene TRBV21-1 combines with J gene TRBJ2-7; the table calls TRBD2, which could not be checked here. TRBV21-1 is noted as a pseudogene. The CDR3 is made up of 15 amino acids.

CDR3 nucleotide sequence: TGTGCCAGCAGCCCCGGGGTGGTGAACACTGAAGCTTTCTTT. Protein product: CASSPGVVNTEAFF. V gene TRBV3-1 (or the pseudogene TRBV3-2) combines with J gene TRBJ1-1; no clear D. Germline V gene lookup returns CDR1 LGHDT and CDR2 YNNKEL (reference sequence). The CDR3 has 14 amino acids. Trimming cost V 4 bases and J 0 bases, with 9 bases left between them.

The chain joins TRBV18 to TRBJ2-2, with 13 bases fitting TRBD2. From germline, CDR1 is KGHSH and CDR2 LQKENI. V shed 0 bases and J 9 bases; nucleotides not matched to a gene: 7. CDR3 length: 17 amino acids. The CDR3 coding sequence is TGTGCCAGCTCACCACCGGGACTAGCGGGGATTATGAGGGAGCTGTTTTTT. Residues: CASSPPGLAGIMRELFF.

This rearrangement joins TRBV4-1 to TRBJ2-1; TRBD1 aligns across 9 bases. The junction had 7 bases not matched to a gene; V was cut back by 2 bases and J by 8 bases. This CDR3 has 15 amino acids. Per the germline V gene, CDR1 is MGHRA and CDR2 is YSYEKL. In DNA form, the CDR3 reads TGCGCCAGCAGCCAATTCGGCACAGGGGGCGATGAGCAGTTCTTC. It yields the protein CASSQFGTGGDEQFF.

This chain joins TRBV11-1 and TRBJ2-7; 7 nucleotides line up with TRBD2. Germline V gene sequence: CDR1 SGHAT, CDR2 FQDESV (reference sequence). The CDR3 covers 15 residues. The junction had 6 bases not matched to a gene; V was cut back by 3 bases and J by 1 base. The CDR3, as DNA: TGTGCCAGCAGCTTCGGCGGGGGAGGATCCTACGAGCAGTACTTC. This translates into CASSFGGGGSYEQYF.

This chain joins TRBV7-9 and TRBJ2-1; 12 bases are shared with TRBD2. The CDR3 contains 18 residues. The V and J ends lost 2 bases and 8 bases, in that order; junction bases with no gene match: 13. The germline V gene encodes CDR1 SEHNR and CDR2 FQNEAQ (reference sequence). This CDR3 reads CASSLKLAGGPAEDEQFF. For the CDR3, the DNA is TGTGCCAGCAGCTTAAAGCTAGCGGGGGGGCCAGCAGAGGATGAGCAGTTCTTC.

V usage is TRBV6-5 and J usage is TRBJ1-1; D perhaps matches TRBD1 (6 bases). Trimming removed 6 bases from V and 4 bases from J, with 15 bases in between. Per germline, CDR1 MNHEY and CDR2 SVGAGI. The length of the CDR3 is 14 residues. CDR3 bases: TGTGCCAGCAGGGTACAGGGTGGGAGCACTGAAGCTTTCTTT. As protein: CASRVQGGSTEAFF.

The J gene is TRBJ1-3, the V gene TRBV6-6; D not certain. CDR3 length: 14 amino acids. Germline lookup yields CDR1 MNHNY and CDR2 SVGAGI (reference sequence). The V end was cut by 7 bases, the J end by 4 bases, with 14 bases between. The CDR3 loop is CASTRNSKGNTIYF. In DNA form, the CDR3 reads TGTGCCAGCACCCGCAATAGTAAGGGAAACACCATATATTTT.

The chain uses TRBV28 and TRBJ1-6; D possibly corresponds to TRBD1 (6 bases). V dropped 4 bases and J dropped 7 bases, with 17 bases sitting between them. The CDR3 consists of 16 residues. Per germline, CDR1 MDHEN and CDR2 SYDVKM. This chain's CDR3 is CASSYAQGEGNSPLHF. CDR3 DNA: TGTGCCAGCAGTTACGCACAGGGCGAAGGAAATTCACCCCTCCACTTT. The variable domain in full, completed from reference TRBV28 and TRBJ1-6, reads DVKVTQSSRYLVKRTGEKVFLECVQDMDHENMFWYRQDPGLGLRLIYFSYDVKMKEKGDIPEGYSVSREKKERFSLILESASTNQTSMYLCASSYAQGEGNSPLHFGNGTRLTVT.

This clone was observed a single time. This chain uses TRBV6-5 with TRBJ1-5; D is perhaps TRBD1 (6 bases). V lost 0 bases to trimming and J lost 3 bases, with 9 bases between them. Germline CDR1 is MNHEY and CDR2 is SVGAGI. The CDR3 totals 15 residues. The CDR3 DNA sequence: TGTGCCAGCAGTTACTCGACAGGTTTCAATCAGCCCCAGCATTTT. The encoded protein is CASSYSTGFNQPQHF.